The next 2 T cell receptor beta chains were all read from a single sample in a study of blood T cell repertoires in COVID-19. Repertoires were generated with immunoSEQ multiplex PCR, while TCRdb's copy carries only in-frame clones and drops some. The sample consists of about 75,000 clones, over 80% of them appearing once. The sequencing input was peripheral blood. These receptors were taken from a woman in her forties or fifties with acute or convalescent COVID-19.

The chain's CDR3 is CASGRDRGLETQYF. CDR3 DNA: TGCGCCAGCGGCCGGGACAGGGGGCTTGAGACCCAGTACTTC. The chain carries TRBV5-1 and TRBJ2-5; 12 bases map to TRBD1. Germline CDR1 reads SGHRS; CDR2 reads YFSETQ. This CDR3 comprises 14 residues. V lost 7 bases and J lost 5; bases outside the gene matches: 6.

The chain combines TRBV11-2 with TRBJ2-5; D ambiguous. The CDR3 length is 12 residues. V lost 1 base, J lost 4 bases, and 4 bases lay in between. The V gene's germline CDR1 is SGHAT and CDR2 FQNNGV. The CDR3: CASSLGAETQYF. The CDR3 DNA follows: TGTGCCAGCAGCTTAGGGGCAGAGACCCAGTACTTC.